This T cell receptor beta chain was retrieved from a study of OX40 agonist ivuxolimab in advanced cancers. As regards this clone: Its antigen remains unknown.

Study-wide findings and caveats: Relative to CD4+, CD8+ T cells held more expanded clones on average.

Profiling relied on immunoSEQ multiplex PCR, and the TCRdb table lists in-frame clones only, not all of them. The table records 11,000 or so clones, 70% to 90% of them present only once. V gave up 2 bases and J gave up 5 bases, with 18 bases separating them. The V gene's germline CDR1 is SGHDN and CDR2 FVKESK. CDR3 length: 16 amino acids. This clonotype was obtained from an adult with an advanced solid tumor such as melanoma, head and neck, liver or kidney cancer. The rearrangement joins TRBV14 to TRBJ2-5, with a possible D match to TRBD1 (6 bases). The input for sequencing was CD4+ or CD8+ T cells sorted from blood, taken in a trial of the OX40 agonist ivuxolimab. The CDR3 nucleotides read TGTGCCAGCAGCCAAAACACAGGGATAGTTTCGGAGACCCAGTACTTC. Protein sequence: CASSQNTGIVSETQYF.